This TCR beta chain stems from a study of T cell responses to AZD1222 COVID-19 vaccine. Overall study results and limits: Possibly, clonal diversity was underestimated; donors were largely white British and included more females. Following two doses of AZD1222, Spike-specific TCR breadth and depth rose. It was only after the peak T cell response that any repertoires were sampled.

Notes on this clone: The antigen is unknown.

Assay: immunoSEQ multiplex PCR; the TCRdb copy retains only in-frame clones and omits some. The table shows fewer than 65,000 clones, with 84% occurring only once. The germline gives CDR1 SGDLS, CDR2 YYNGEE. The V end lost 0 bases, the J end lost 1 base, and 12 bases lay between the germline ends. CDR3 length equals 16 residues. This clonotype was sampled from an adult in good health. This material consisted of peripheral blood, taken on day 0 of AZD1222 vaccination. This chain uses TRBV9 with TRBJ2-3; D is unresolved. CDR3 region: CASSVGSRGGTDTQYF. CDR3 bases: TGTGCCAGCAGCGTAGGTAGTCGAGGCGGCACAGATACGCAGTATTTT.